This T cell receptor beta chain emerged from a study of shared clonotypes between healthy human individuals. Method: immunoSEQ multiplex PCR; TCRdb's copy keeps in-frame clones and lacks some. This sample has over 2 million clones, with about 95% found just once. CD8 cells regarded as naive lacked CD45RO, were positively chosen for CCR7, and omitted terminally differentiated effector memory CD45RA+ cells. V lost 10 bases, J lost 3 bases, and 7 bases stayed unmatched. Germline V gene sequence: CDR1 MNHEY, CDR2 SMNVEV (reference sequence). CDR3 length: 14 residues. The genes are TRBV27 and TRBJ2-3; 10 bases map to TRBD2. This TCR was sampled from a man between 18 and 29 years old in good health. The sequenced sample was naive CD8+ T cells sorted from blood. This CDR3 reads CATASLAGTDTQYF. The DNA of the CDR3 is TGTGCCACCGCCTCACTAGCGGGGACAGATACGCAGTATTTT.